Shown below are 2 T cell receptor beta chains from a single sample sequenced in a study of blood T cell repertoires in COVID-19. Measured with immunoSEQ multiplex PCR; TCRdb has only the in-frame clones, and not every one. The table has more than 85,000 clones, around nine tenths seen once; the top ten hold 1.7%. What was sequenced was peripheral blood. These receptors all stem from a man aged 60-69 years with acute or convalescent COVID-19.

This chain connects TRBV7-2 to TRBJ2-1, with a possible D match to TRBD2 (5 bases). V gave up 4 bases and J gave up 4 bases, with 17 bases separating them. The CDR3 totals 16 residues. Looked up from germline, CDR1 is SGHTA and CDR2 is FQGNSA. The CDR3 loop reads CASSSRRSEGYNEQFF. In DNA, the CDR3 is TGTGCCAGCAGCTCCCGAAGAAGTGAGGGATACAATGAGCAGTTCTTC. Using reference TRBV7-2 and TRBJ2-1 for the parts outside the CDR3, the full variable domain is GAGVSQSPSNKVTEKGKDVELRCDPISGHTALYWYRQSLGQGLEFLIYFQGNSAPDKSGLPSDRFSAERTGGSVSTLTIQRTQQEDSAVYLCASSSRRSEGYNEQFFGPGTRLTVL.

This chain links TRBV11-2 with TRBJ2-1; 7 bases map to TRBD2. The CDR3 spans 16 residues. With V trimmed by 5 bases and J by 0 bases, 7 bases remained unmatched. Germline lookup yields CDR1 SGHAT and CDR2 FQNNGV. CDR3 nucleotide sequence: TGTGCCAGCAGCCTGGGACTACTAAGCTCCTACAATGAGCAGTTCTTC. Translating it yields CASSLGLLSSYNEQFF.